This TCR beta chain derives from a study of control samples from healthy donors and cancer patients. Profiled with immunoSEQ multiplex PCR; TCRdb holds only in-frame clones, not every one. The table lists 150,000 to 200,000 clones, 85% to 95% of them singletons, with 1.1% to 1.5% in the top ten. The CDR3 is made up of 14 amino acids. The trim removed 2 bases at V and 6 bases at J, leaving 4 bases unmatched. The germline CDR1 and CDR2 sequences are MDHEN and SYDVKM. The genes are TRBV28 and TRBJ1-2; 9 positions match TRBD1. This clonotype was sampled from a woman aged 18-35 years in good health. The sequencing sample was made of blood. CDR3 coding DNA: TGTGCCAGCAGTTTAGGAACAGGGGGCCATGGCTACACCTTC. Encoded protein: CASSLGTGGHGYTF.